A selection of T cell receptor beta chains follows, all from one sample in a study of OX40 agonist ivuxolimab in advanced cancers. Clones were sequenced by immunoSEQ multiplex PCR, and TCRdb holds only the in-frame ones, with some missing. The sample has about 34,000 clones, 80% to 95% seen once. The sequenced sample was CD4+ or CD8+ T cells sorted from blood, obtained in a trial of the OX40 agonist ivuxolimab. The receptors stem from an adult with an advanced solid tumor such as melanoma, head and neck, liver or kidney cancer. Both conserved end residues are part of each CDR3.

J: TRBJ2-6; V: TRBV28; CDR3: CASLAVSDETGANVLTF
J: TRBJ1-1; V: TRBV5-1; CDR3: CASSLYAENTEAFF
J: TRBJ2-6; V: TRBV11-1; CDR3: CASSLISGANVLTF
J: TRBJ1-5; V: TRBV6-1; CDR3: CASSEFLSNQPQHF
J: TRBJ2-3; V: TRBV28; CDR3: CASSGMGTDTQYF
J: TRBJ2-7; V: TRBV6-6; CDR3: CASSSRLASSYEQYF
J: NA; V: TRBV28; CDR3: CASSLKGANLAYEQYF
J: TRBJ2-5; V: TRBV14; CDR3: CASSHKRMGLSGVETQYF
J: TRBJ2-5; V: TRBV30; CDR3: CAWSTGGQETQYF
J: TRBJ2-1; V: TRBV7-2; CDR3: CASSARTGSYNEQFF
J: TRBJ2-7; V: TRBV11-2; CDR3: CASSLDLGSTYEQYF
J: TRBJ2-1; V: TRBV7-8; CDR3: CASSKAPGLAGNEQFF
J: TRBJ2-6; V: TRBV7-8; CDR3: CASSLDHSGANVLTF
J: TRBJ2-7; V: TRBV5-4; CDR3: CASSVQGKGYEQYF
J: TRBJ2-3; V: TRBV5-5; CDR3: CASSPGDRIYTDTQYF
J: TRBJ2-1; V: TRBV5-1; CDR3: CASSLERGNEQFF
J: TRBJ2-2; V: TRBV6-1; CDR3: CASRSKDSWTGELFF
J: TRBJ1-1; V: TRBV19; CDR3: CASSSGAGGLNTEAFF
J: TRBJ1-1; V: TRBV7-7; CDR3: CASSVDRDTEAFF
J: TRBJ2-2; V: TRBV7-9; CDR3: CASSPYSTGELFF
J: TRBJ2-1; V: TRBV6-1; CDR3: CASNTVVRNEQFF
J: TRBJ2-5; V: TRBV30; CDR3: CAWSMGLQETQYF
J: TRBJ1-5; V: TRBV19; CDR3: CASSIGGIQPQHF
J: TRBJ1-2; V: TRBV9; CDR3: CATSGGLGYYGYTF
J: TRBJ1-5; V: TRBV2; CDR3: CASSENGVNQPQHF
J: TRBJ2-7; V: TRBV9; CDR3: CASSVEAGSSYEQYF
J: TRBJ1-2; V: TRBV25-1; CDR3: CASSVRTGGHGYTF
J: TRBJ2-5; V: TRBV5-1; CDR3: CASSGTAQETQYF
J: TRBJ2-2; V: TRBV6-5; CDR3: CATSTSWTGELFF
J: TRBJ2-1; V: TRBV27; CDR3: CASSFRQGSTYNEQFF
J: TRBJ2-1; V: TRBV29-1; CDR3: CSVETSGGPFLYNEQFF
J: TRBJ1-2; V: TRBV28; CDR3: CASSLGQYYGYTF
J: TRBJ1-5; V: TRBV19; CDR3: CASSLQVNQPQHF
J: TRBJ2-5; V: TRBV5-1; CDR3: CASSSTGLPQETQYF
J: TRBJ2-1; V: TRBV4-2; CDR3: CASSPGLAGGNEQFF
J: TRBJ1-2; V: TRBV6-5; CDR3: CASRQPRVPYGYTF
J: TRBJ2-1; V: TRBV28; CDR3: CASSLTNNEQFF
J: TRBJ1-6; V: TRBV7-2; CDR3: CASSSTGTLHSPLHF
J: TRBJ2-7; V: TRBV14; CDR3: CASSQDLGGGRSYEQYF
J: TRBJ1-3; V: TRBV19; CDR3: CASRERSGNTIYF
J: TRBJ2-3; V: TRBV29-1; CDR3: CSVTGGSVTDTQYF
J: TRBJ1-1; V: TRBV7-9; CDR3: CASSFIVNTEAFF
J: TRBJ2-5; V: TRBV28; CDR3: CASSLGTPGTQYF
J: TRBJ2-3; V: TRBV29-1; CDR3: CSTFGFVATDTQYF
J: TRBJ2-4; V: TRBV7-2; CDR3: CASSLLPGTGQQYF
J: TRBJ2-5; V: TRBV10-3; CDR3: CAISESPKRESETQYF
J: TRBJ2-5; V: TRBV4-2; CDR3: CASSQGGSGSRETQYF
J: TRBJ1-1; V: TRBV5-5; CDR3: CASSLYYTMNTEAFF
J: TRBJ1-2; V: TRBV5-4; CDR3: CASSTDRAVGYTF
J: TRBJ1-2; V: TRBV19; CDR3: CASSIQGEQERYGYTF
J: TRBJ1-1; V: TRBV19; CDR3: CASRGFGNTEAFF
J: TRBJ2-2; V: TRBV6-6; CDR3: CASGGRERDTGELFF
J: TRBJ1-6; V: TRBV19; CDR3: CASTDRVEDSPLHF
J: TRBJ2-5; V: TRBV5-5; CDR3: CASSRGGSNQETQYF
J: TRBJ2-1; V: TRBV10-3; CDR3: CAISPQTSGALNSYNEQFF
J: TRBJ2-7; V: TRBV9; CDR3: CASSAQAGGDYEQYF
J: TRBJ1-3; V: TRBV6-5; CDR3: CASSYSRQSGNTIYF
J: TRBJ1-5; V: TRBV7-8; CDR3: CASSFRRGQPQHF
J: TRBJ2-2; V: TRBV28; CDR3: CASSFFRPGLSTGELFF